This TCR beta chain was sequenced for a study of T cells after yellow fever vaccination. Study-level background: Low-cell-number fractions underwent preparation using SMART-Seq v4 Ultra Low Input. Broader study findings: Booster samples showed a return of most primary-vaccination clones (around 95% CD4, 88% CD8).

Trimming stripped 5 bases from V and 11 bases from J, with 28 bases between. The CDR3 is 17 residues long. CDR1 and CDR2 (germline): MNHEY, SMNVEV (reference sequence). 5'RACE template switching produced TCR cDNA carrying a universal primer site and UMIs. TCRdb used MiXCR to reprocess the 5' RACE reads, holding one entry per CDR3 protein. The sample lists a few hundred thousand distinct CDR3 sequences; about 4% were seen once. Of note for this clonotype: Its specificity is unknown.

The gene calls are TRBV27 and TRBJ1-3; D is possibly TRBD1 (5 bases). This clonotype was obtained from a man between 18 and 35 years old who received the YFV17D yellow fever vaccine. The sequencing used PBMCs, collected 5 days after the yellow fever booster vaccination. The CDR3 nucleotides read TGTGCCAGCAGTCCCCGGGACGGGCCCCTGCCGCGCGTCCCCATATATTTT. Protein product: CASSPRDGPLPRVPIYF.